This T cell receptor beta chain was observed in a study of post-analysis software for immune sequencing data. Across the study: Multiple sclerosis in the patients followed relapsing-remitting, secondary progressive and progressive-relapsing courses. Study-level results: With TRBV5-6, TRBV5-1 and TRBV20-1 included, about five TRBV segments were more frequent in patients than in controls. The F measure placed samples prepared in the same batch into strongly shared clusters.

V lost 4 bases to trimming and J lost 4 bases; unmatched junction nucleotides: 13. The CDR3 length is 17 residues. Germline lookup yields CDR1 DFQATT and CDR2 SNEGSKA (reference sequence). cDNA libraries of TCR beta carried unique molecular identifiers. Researchers reported roughly 0.5 million cDNA molecules coming from about 0.98 to 11 million T cells. TCRdb re-called the PCR reads with MiXCR, one entry per CDR3 protein. The sample shows some 500,000 distinct CDR3 sequences, roughly 45% of them seen only once. As regards this clonotype: Its target is not known.

This sequence was found in a girl aged 5-17 years with multiple sclerosis. Source material: blood. This chain joins TRBV20-1 and TRBJ2-5, with 12 positions matching TRBD2. The CDR3 bases are TGCAGTGCTACCCCTAGACTAGCGGGAGCCCCGGGAGAGACCCAGTACTTC. Translated: CSATPRLAGAPGETQYF.